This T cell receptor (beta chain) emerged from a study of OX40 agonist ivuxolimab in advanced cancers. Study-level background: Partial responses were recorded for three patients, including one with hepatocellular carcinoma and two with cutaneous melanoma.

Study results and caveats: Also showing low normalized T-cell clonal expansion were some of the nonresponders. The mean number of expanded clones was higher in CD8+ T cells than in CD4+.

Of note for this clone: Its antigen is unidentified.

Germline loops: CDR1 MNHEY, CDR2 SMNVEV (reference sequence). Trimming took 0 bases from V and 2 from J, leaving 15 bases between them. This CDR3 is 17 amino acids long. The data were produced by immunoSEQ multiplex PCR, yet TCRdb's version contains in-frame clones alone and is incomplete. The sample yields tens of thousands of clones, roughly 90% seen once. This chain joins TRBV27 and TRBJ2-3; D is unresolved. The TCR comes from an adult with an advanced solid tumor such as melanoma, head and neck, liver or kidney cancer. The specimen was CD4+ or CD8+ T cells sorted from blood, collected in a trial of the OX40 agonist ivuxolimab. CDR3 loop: CASSLSVQTLDTDTQYF. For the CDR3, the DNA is TGTGCCAGCAGTTTATCGGTGCAGACCTTAGACACAGATACGCAGTATTTT.